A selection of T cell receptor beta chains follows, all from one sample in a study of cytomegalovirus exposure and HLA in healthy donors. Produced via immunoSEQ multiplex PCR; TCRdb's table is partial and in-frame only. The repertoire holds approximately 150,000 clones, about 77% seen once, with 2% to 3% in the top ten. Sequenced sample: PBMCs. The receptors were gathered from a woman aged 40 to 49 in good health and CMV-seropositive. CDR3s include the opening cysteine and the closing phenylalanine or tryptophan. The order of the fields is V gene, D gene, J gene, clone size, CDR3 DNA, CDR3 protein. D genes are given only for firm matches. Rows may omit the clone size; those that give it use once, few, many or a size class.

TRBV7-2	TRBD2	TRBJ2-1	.	TGTGCCAGCAGCCCGGGACTAGCTGGCTATGAGCAGTTCTTC	CASSPGLAGYEQFF
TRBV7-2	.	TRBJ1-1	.	TGTGCCAGCAGCCTAGGCTGGGGGGGTGGAGGGAACACTGAAGCTTTCTTT	CASSLGWGGGGNTEAFF
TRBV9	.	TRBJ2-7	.	TGTGCCAGCAGCGTAGAAACAGGGATGGCCTACGAGCAGTACTTC	CASSVETGMAYEQYF
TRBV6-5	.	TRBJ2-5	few	TGTGCCAGCAGTTATGGGGGCGCGGAGACCCAGTACTTC	CASSYGGAETQYF
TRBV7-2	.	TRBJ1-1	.	TGTGCCAGCAGCTTAATGGTAGCGGGGAACACTGAAGCTTTCTTT	CASSLMVAGNTEAFF
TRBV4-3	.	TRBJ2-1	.	TGCGCCAGCAGCCAAGATTGGCACAATGAGCAGTTCTTC	CASSQDWHNEQFF
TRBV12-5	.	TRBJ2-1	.	TGTGCTAGTGAGGGGGGGCCTATCCACAATGAGCAGTTCTTC	CASEGGPIHNEQFF
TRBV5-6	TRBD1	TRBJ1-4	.	TGTGCCAGCAGCTTGCGGACAGGTTTTAATGAAAAACTGTTTTTT	CASSLRTGFNEKLFF
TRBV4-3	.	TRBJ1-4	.	TGCGCCAGCAGCCAAGACGCCGGGTATGAAAAACTGTTTTTT	CASSQDAGYEKLFF
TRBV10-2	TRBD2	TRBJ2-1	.	TGCGCCAGCTCCGGGCGGGAGAACTACAATGAGCAGTTCTTC	CASSGRENYNEQFF
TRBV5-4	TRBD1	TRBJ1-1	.	TGTGCCACAGACAGGGACGGGGCCACTGAAGCTTTCTTT	CATDRDGATEAFF
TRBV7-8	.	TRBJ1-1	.	TGTGCCAGCAGCTCGACAGAATTCCTGAACACTGAAGCTTTCTTT	CASSSTEFLNTEAFF
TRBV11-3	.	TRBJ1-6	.	TGTGCCAGCAGCTTAGATCAAGGCGGATCTATTTATAATTCACCCCTCCACTTT	CASSLDQGGSIYNSPLHF
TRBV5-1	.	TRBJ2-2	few	TGCGCCAGCAGCTTAGAGGGGGTCACCGGGGAGCTGTTTTTT	CASSLEGVTGELFF
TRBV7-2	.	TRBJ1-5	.	TGTGCCAGCAGCTCAGGCCCTACCAATCAGCCCCAGCATTTT	CASSSGPTNQPQHF
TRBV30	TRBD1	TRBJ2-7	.	TGTGCCTGGAGAGCCGGGACAGGGGTCGAGCAGTACTTC	CAWRAGTGVEQYF
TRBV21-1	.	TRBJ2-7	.	TGTGCCAGCAGCAAGGCTTACAGGGTCTACGAGCAGTACTTC	CASSKAYRVYEQYF
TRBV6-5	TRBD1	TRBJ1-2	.	TGTGCCAGCAGTGACGGGACAGGGGGCTACACCTTC	CASSDGTGGYTF
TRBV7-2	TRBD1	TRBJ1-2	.	TGTGCCAGCACCCATGACAGGGAGAACTATGGCTACACCTTC	CASTHDRENYGYTF
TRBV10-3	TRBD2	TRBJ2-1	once	TGTGCCATCAGTGGGACTAGCGGGAGGACGAACAATGAGCAGTTCTTC	CAISGTSGRTNNEQFF
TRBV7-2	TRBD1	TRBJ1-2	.	TGTGCCAGCAGTCCCAAGACAGGGACCCCCCCTGGCTACACCTTC	CASSPKTGTPPGYTF
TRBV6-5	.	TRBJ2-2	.	TGTGCCAGCAGGGATACTAGTGTGAACACCGGGGAGCTGTTTTTT	CASRDTSVNTGELFF
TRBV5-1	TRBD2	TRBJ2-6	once	TGCGCCAGCAGCCAGACTAGCGGGGCTGGGGCCAACGTCCTGACTTTC	CASSQTSGAGANVLTF
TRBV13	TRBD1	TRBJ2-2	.	TGTGCCAGCAGCACCCGGACAGGGCTCGCGAACACCGGGGAGCTGTTTTTT	CASSTRTGLANTGELFF
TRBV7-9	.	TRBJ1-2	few	TGTGCCAGCAGCTTAGGCTCTGGCAGGGTGGGGACTAACTATGGCTACACCTTC	CASSLGSGRVGTNYGYTF
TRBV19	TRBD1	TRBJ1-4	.	TGTGCCAGTAGTCTACAGGGGGCTGGTGAAAAACTGTTTTTT	CASSLQGAGEKLFF